The clone carrying this T cell receptor beta chain has just a few counts. This specimen belongs to a study of blood T cell repertoires in COVID-19. In the study overall: Sources were T cells, B-cell-depleted T cells, or PBMCs; the material itself was cDNA or gDNA.

The junction had 6 bases not matched to a gene; V was cut back by 5 bases and J by 2 bases. Germline assignment: CDR1 GTSNPN and CDR2 SVGIG (reference sequence). There are 13 residues in the CDR3. Methods used by the authors: Cell counts per sample came from amplifying reference gene primers. Method: immunoSEQ multiplex PCR; TCRdb's copy keeps in-frame clones and lacks some. V and J calls and clone size are copied from that table; D and trimming were computed from the DNA. The table has 30,000 to 35,000 clones, roughly 82% seen once. The chain uses TRBV30 and TRBJ2-7, with 7 bases lining up with TRBD1. The TCR sequence derives from an elderly man with active or convalescent COVID-19. What was sequenced was peripheral blood. CDR3 sequence reads: CAWDRDSTYEQYF. For the CDR3, the DNA is TGTGCCTGGGACCGGGACAGTACCTACGAGCAGTACTTC. The variable domain in full, completed from reference TRBV30 and TRBJ2-7, reads SQTIHQWPATLVQPVGSPLSLECTVEGTSNPNLYWYRQAAGRGLQLLFYSVGIGQISSEVPQNLSASRPQDRQFILSSKKLLLSDSGFYLCAWDRDSTYEQYFGPGTRLTVT.